Presented here are 7 T cell receptor beta chains from one specimen sequenced in a study of response to subunit inactivated influenza vaccine. TCRdb processed the RT-PCR reads anew with MiXCR; each CDR3 protein has one entry. The repertoire includes some 800,000 distinct CDR3 sequences, approximately 22% of them detected once, and about 10% sits in the top ten. This specimen was PBMCs from blood, taken around 5 days after vaccination. The receptors were gathered from a man aged 45 to 65 who received an inactivated influenza vaccine.

The rearrangement uses TRBV6-1 and TRBJ2-1; 7 nucleotides match TRBD2. CDR3 size: 15 residues. V gave up 5 bases and J gave up 4 bases; unmatched junction bases: 8. CDR1 and CDR2 (germline): MNHNS, SASEGT. The CDR3 bases are TGTGCCAGCAGTCCGTCCGGGACTATTTACAATGAGCAGTTCTTC. Its translation is CASSPSGTIYNEQFF.

The J gene is TRBJ2-2, the V gene TRBV24-1; 8 bases align to TRBD1. V lost 4 bases and J lost 9; bases outside the gene matches: 6. Looked up from germline, CDR1 is KGHDR and CDR2 is SFDVKD. The CDR3 consists of 14 residues. The chain's CDR3 is CATSDHDRGWELFF. CDR3 sequence (DNA): TGTGCCACCAGTGACCATGACAGGGGCTGGGAGCTGTTTTTT.

CDR3 DNA sequence: TGTGCCAGCAGACTAGCAGGCGAGCAGTACTTC. This encodes CASRLAGEQYF. The chain has TRBV3-1 and TRBJ2-7; tentatively, D is TRBD2 (6 bases). The V end lost 6 bases, the J end lost 6 bases, and 9 bases lay between the germline ends. CDR3 length equals 11 residues. The V gene's germline CDR1 is LGHDT and CDR2 YNNKEL (reference sequence).

V usage is TRBV5-1 and J usage is TRBJ2-1; D possibly corresponds to TRBD2 (6 bases). CDR1 is SGHRS, CDR2 YFSETQ, per germline. V lost 0 bases and J 0 bases, leaving 13 bases between the germline ends. The CDR3 contains 17 residues. The CDR3 is CASSLASSESSYNEQFF. CDR3 nucleotide sequence: TGCGCCAGCAGCTTGGCATCTAGCGAGAGCTCCTACAATGAGCAGTTCTTC.

The table lists this clonotype with many counts. The gene calls are TRBV12-3 or TRBV12-4 and TRBJ1-2; D not certain. V was pared by 5 bases and J by 0 bases, with 4 bases between. The length of the CDR3 is 12 residues. The CDR3 sequence: CASSATNYGYTF. The CDR3 DNA reads TGTGCCAGCAGTGCGACTAACTATGGCTACACCTTC.

This clonotype turned up a few times. The chain carries TRBV4-1 and TRBJ2-7; 10 bases match TRBD1. The CDR3 consists of 17 residues. Germline-derived CDR1 and CDR2 are MGHRA and YSYEKL. J was trimmed by 4 bases and V by 0 bases; bases with no gene match: 9. The CDR3 DNA reads TGCGCCAGCAGCCAAGATCTAGCCGGGACAGGGGCTTACGAGCAGTACTTC. Protein sequence: CASSQDLAGTGAYEQYF.

This clonotype was seen only a few times. The chain joins TRBV6-2 or TRBV6-3 to TRBJ2-7, with 7 bases lining up with TRBD1. Germline values: CDR1 MNHEY, CDR2 SVGEGT. The CDR3 loop spans 15 amino acids. J gave up 6 bases and V 5 bases, and 13 bases lay outside the gene matches. The CDR3 nucleotides read TGTGCCAGCAGTCCAGACGACAGGGACCCTTTCGAGCAGTACTTC. Translating gives CASSPDDRDPFEQYF.